The clone carrying this T cell receptor beta chain appeared a single time. These data are taken from a study of long-term antiretroviral therapy in people with HIV. Samples were assayed with immunoSEQ v3.0 at survey level. Measured with immunoSEQ multiplex PCR; TCRdb has only the in-frame clones, and not every one. The table shows 40,000 to 45,000 clones, with about 95% occurring only once. The origin of this receptor is a woman aged 45-65 years with HIV. This specimen was unsorted PBMCs, taken 3.7 years after starting antiretroviral therapy.

The CDR3 coding sequence is TGTGCCAGCGAAGGGGAGGGTACCTACGAGCAGTACTTC. It specifies CASEGEGTYEQYF. The chain uses TRBV6-1 and TRBJ2-7, with TRBD2 matching 7 bases. Germline V gives CDR1 MNHNS, CDR2 SASEGT. The length of the CDR3 is 13 residues. Losses at the gene ends were 8 bases for V and 2 bases for J; bases not matched to a gene: 6.